The rows below give T cell receptor beta chains drawn from one sample of a study of CD8 T cells in Susac syndrome. TCRdb used MiXCR to reprocess the immunoSEQ multiplex PCR reads, holding one entry per CDR3 protein. The sample records some 130,000 distinct CDR3 sequences, about 95% being singletons. Sequencing used CD8+ T cells from PBMCs. These receptors all stem from a human donor with Susac syndrome. CDR3s leave out the opening cysteine and the closing phenylalanine or tryptophan. D genes are given only for firm matches. The listing skips clone size in some rows; elsewhere it reads once, few, many or a size class.

v_call clone_size d_call cdr3_aa
TRBV27 NA NA ASRVQEGGSYEQY
TRBV30 NA NA ACSLGQRPYEQY
TRBV29-1 NA TRBD1 SVVALGQENYEQY
TRBV7-2 NA NA ASSRTEAVFTDTQY
TRBV12-5 NA NA ASGDSAPEVYGYT
TRBV20-1 NA NA SARDGDYLTDTQY
TRBV12-5 NA NA ASVAYMEYEQY
TRBV6-5 NA TRBD2 ASRLAGASYEQY
TRBV12-3/TRBV12-4 NA NA ASSLEDGSNEQF
TRBV6-5 NA NA ATQVSSQSYNEQF
TRBV5-4 NA NA ASSLKPGNPSYYNEQF
TRBV9 NA NA ASSVGEYGYT
TRBV7-6 NA NA ASSPTPGGREYGYT
TRBV7-8 NA NA ASHLSYNEQF
TRBV28 once NA ASSWGGRTYEQY
TRBV30 NA NA AWSVERPGPYEQY
TRBV10-3 once NA ASLDSGYEQY
TRBV20-1 once NA SARAMITGSTEAF
TRBV4-1 NA NA ASSQEWQGNGYT
TRBV5-4 NA NA ASSFDAGGNPEAF
TRBV20-1 NA NA SARDSSKGYSYEQY
TRBV2 few NA ASSGLFGYT
TRBV4-1 NA TRBD2 ASSPSGRAGEQF
TRBV5-6 NA NA ASSSGTNTEAF
TRBV5-8 few NA ASSSFQETQY
TRBV28 NA TRBD1 ASSPGTGPYNEQF
TRBV20-1 NA NA SARDPYEQY
TRBV5-6 NA NA ASSFGGGTGNIQY
TRBV7-9 NA NA ASSVELATEQY
TRBV27 NA NA ASSFRRDYNEQF
TRBV20-1 once NA SATGQHNYGYT
TRBV9 NA TRBD2 ASSVGSGTTYEQY
TRBV11-3 NA TRBD2 ASSQRGTTYNEQF
TRBV30 NA NA AWSVLPYSDYEQY
TRBV20-1 NA NA SARAREPRWEQY
TRBV20-1 NA NA SVRSGTYEQY
TRBV3-1 NA TRBD1 ASSQLTGVLAYNEQF
TRBV28 NA NA ASSLVGSGEQY
TRBV7-9 NA NA ATSLSSYNEQF
TRBV7-2 NA NA ASSPEVGEAF
TRBV12-3/TRBV12-4 few TRBD1 ASSPGTGDTEAF
TRBV5-1 NA NA ASSTGWDTSYEQY
TRBV4-1 NA NA ASSHLTSPNEQF
TRBV12-3/TRBV12-4 NA NA ASTDGNTQY
TRBV27 NA TRBD1 ASSLTGLNTEAF
TRBV4-2 NA TRBD1 ASSQDPADRGDGYT
TRBV5-6 NA NA ASSQLQTGYT
TRBV27 NA NA ASRKEMNEKLF
TRBV28 NA NA ASRFAPGHSGALLGYEQY
TRBV30 few NA AWSVPGNTEAF
TRBV3-1 NA NA ASSPRHREHTEAF
TRBV5-8 once NA ASSLGPADENQPQH
TRBV9 NA NA ASSAQGAEKLF
TRBV29-1 NA NA SVEPDGTYEQY
TRBV20-1 NA TRBD1 SVSIAGTGTRSYGYT
TRBV7-9 NA NA ASSPPDSPTYEQY
TRBV9 NA TRBD2 ASSPGLAAYNEQF
TRBV9 NA TRBD2 ASSARLAGKQDTQY
TRBV5-1 NA NA ASSFRAQNSNEQF
TRBV4-1 NA TRBD2 ASSQLAGEYNEQF